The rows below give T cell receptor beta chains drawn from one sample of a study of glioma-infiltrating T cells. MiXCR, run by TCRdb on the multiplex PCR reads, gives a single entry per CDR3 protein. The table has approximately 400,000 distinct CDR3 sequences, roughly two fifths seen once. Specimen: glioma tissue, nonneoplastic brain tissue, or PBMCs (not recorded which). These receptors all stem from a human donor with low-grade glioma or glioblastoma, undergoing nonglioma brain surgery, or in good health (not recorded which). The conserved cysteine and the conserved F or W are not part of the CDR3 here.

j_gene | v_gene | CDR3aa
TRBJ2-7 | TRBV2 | ASSLTSGSSEQY
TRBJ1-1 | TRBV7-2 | ASSPRTGWATEAL
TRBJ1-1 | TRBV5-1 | ASSLGQGNMNTEAF
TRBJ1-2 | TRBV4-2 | ASSQGPQWGYT
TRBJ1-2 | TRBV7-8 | ASSLTTPTSAYT
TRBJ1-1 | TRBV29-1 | STRTGTGTGPAF
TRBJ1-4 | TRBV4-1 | ASSQVGLSNEKLF
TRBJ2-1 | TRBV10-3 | AISESRTWAGNEQF
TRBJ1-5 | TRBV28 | ASRQNLGGNQPQH
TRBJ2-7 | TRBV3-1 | ASSREGGPYEQY
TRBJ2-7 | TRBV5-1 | ASSFGRGVDEQY
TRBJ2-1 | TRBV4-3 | ASSQDGTSEYNEQF
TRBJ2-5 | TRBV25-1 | ASSEPPGTSDTETQY
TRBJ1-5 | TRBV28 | ASSPNRVQPQH
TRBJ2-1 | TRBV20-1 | SATPLWDEQL
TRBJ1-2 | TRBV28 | ASSLVGGPGYGYT
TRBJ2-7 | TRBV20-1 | SASHFVTGTGYEQY
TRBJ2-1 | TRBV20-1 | GARDSPYEQF
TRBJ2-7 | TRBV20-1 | SARDPSGWNDLQY
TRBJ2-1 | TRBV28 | ASSLEQGALNEQF
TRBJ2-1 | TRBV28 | ASSLWGTSVYNEQF
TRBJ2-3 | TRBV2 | ASSVGREDTQY
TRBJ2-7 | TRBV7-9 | ASSLGTGAEQY
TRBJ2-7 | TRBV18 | ASSQTSGHNYEQY
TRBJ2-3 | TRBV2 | ASNVDSTTDTQY
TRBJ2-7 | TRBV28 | ASSLPGTGDSYEQY
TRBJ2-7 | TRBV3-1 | ASSQDLTSPYEQY
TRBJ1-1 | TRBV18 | ASSIPRQGKLNTKAF
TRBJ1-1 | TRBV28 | ASTGPWTEAF
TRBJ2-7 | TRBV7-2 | ASSQDWASGRYEQY
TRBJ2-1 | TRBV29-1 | SVEAKPNEQF
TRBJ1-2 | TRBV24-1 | ATWTAPFGYT
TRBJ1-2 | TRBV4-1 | ASSQEGWEGTNYGYT
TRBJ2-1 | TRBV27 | GSSFGGRIYNEQF
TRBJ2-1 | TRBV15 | ATSREEAPAYNEQF
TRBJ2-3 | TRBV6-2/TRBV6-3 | ASSSPSGRETDTQY
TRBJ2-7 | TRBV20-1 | SARRAVSSYEHY
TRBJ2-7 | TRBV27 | ASSKNRGLDYEQY
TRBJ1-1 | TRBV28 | ASSFWGKPTEAF
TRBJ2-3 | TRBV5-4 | ASSSLSATDTQY
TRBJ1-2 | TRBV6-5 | ASSYSPGQIYGYT